This record concerns one TCR beta chain sequence. It lacks a known antigen. No much larger clonotype is one base removed from it; base qualities were not supplied. Other DNA sequences in this specimen translate into the identical CDR3. The CDR3 covers 13 residues, taking in both the cysteine and the phenylalanine. The retained sequence is limited to the CDR3, 39 bases, with the frame set at the first base. Deletion took 0 bases off V and 3 bases off J, with a span of 6 bases between the germline ends. The germline V gene specifies SGHRS as CDR1 and YFSETQ as CDR2. The immunoSEQ Assay was the method used to sequence TCRbeta CDR3 regions. After extraction, genomic DNA underwent amplification by bias-controlled multiplex PCR, followed by high-throughput sequencing. The paper's processing steps were these. To quantify the absolute abundance of each unique TCRbeta CDR3 region, sequences were collapsed and filtered. T cell fraction was estimated by normalization of TCRbeta template counts to usable DNA, with usable DNA being measured through amplification of reference genes present in all nucleated cells. Repertoire TCRs were annotated as SARS-CoV-2-specific by exact matching of V gene, CDR3 amino acid sequence and J gene to a known reactive TCR set. The reference SARS-CoV-2 TCR set came from MIRA and was filtered for enrichment in COVID-19-positive ImmuneCODE repertoires, removing public or cross-reactive TCRs. Using the MIRA antigens, annotated TCRs were further analysed by specific ORF or by position within an ORF. Breadth was defined as the number of annotated unique rearrangements divided by the total number of unique productive rearrangements, and depth was defined as the summed frequency of the annotated unique rearrangements. Two-sided Wilcoxon rank-sum tests were applied when comparing TCR breadth between groups. TCRdb's version of the immuneACCESS table is confined to in-frame rearrangements and falls short of the full clone set. An unresolved V gene accounts for under half of the shortfall where checked; the remainder is of unknown origin. V, J and clone size were drawn from that table, and D and trimming were deduced from the DNA. The sample yields under 550,000 clones; roughly 88% were counted once. The ten largest clones represent 3.6% of the sample.

The data were obtained in a study of Ad26.COV2.S vaccination and SARS-CoV-2 variants (dated by TCRdb to the early 2020s). Study-wide context: Vaccine-arm donors came from COV1001, a multicentre, randomized, double-blind, placebo-controlled phase I-IIa trial of Ad26.COV2.S in healthy adults. Dosing of Ad26.COV2.S was intramuscular, at either 5x10^10 or 1x10^11 viral particles, delivered as one shot or as two shots spaced 56 days apart. Trial participants were randomized into five groups of five, in which low-dose or high-dose Ad26.COV2.S was given once or twice, or placebo was given on both occasions. Throughout the experiments and outcome assessment, investigators stayed blinded to trial group allocation. The specificity and breadth of SARS-CoV-2-reactive T cell receptors after Ad26.COV2.S vaccination were assessed by TCRbeta repertoire sequencing. A total of about 30 samples were included in the TCR-sequenced set, comprising roughly 19 Ad26.COV2.S vaccine recipients, 5 placebo recipients and 8 SARS-CoV-2 convalescent individuals.

Taken with the paper, the label for treatment or condition translates to: approximately 18 received Ad26.COV2.S at low or high dose, single or two shots; several received placebo; per-sample allocation not given. Repertoires of vaccine and placebo recipients were sequenced from samples collected on day 63 after the first injection. In Cohort 1b, roughly 26 adults aged 18-55 years were enrolled at a single site in Boston, USA, between 29 July and 7 August 2020. As a vaccine, Ad26.COV2.S was a replication-incompetent adenovirus type 26 vector that expressed a prefusion-stabilized SARS-CoV-2 spike protein derived from the original Wuhan strain. Overall study outcomes, separate from this receptor: The study was not powered to compare responses between vaccine doses or regimens. Substantial breadth of spike-specific CD8+ and CD4+ T cell responses was reported after vaccination. Vaccine and placebo recipients had similar non-spike TCR breadth, a finding consistent with the vaccine containing only spike. Spike-specific TCR breadth was higher in Ad26.COV2.S recipients than in placebo recipients (P = 0.0014). It was noted by the authors that total T cell responses may have been underestimated by the TCR breadth and depth analyses.

The sample in question was peripheral blood, obtained in a trial of Ad26.COV2.S vaccine versus placebo. This sequence uses TRBV5-1 and TRBJ2-5; TRBD2 is perhaps the D gene, given 6 matching bases. The sequence was collected from a person aged 18-65 years who received the Ad26.COV2.S COVID-19 vaccine or a placebo. Read as DNA, the sequence is TGCGCCAGCAGCTTGGGCGGGGAAGAGACCCAGTACTTC. Protein translation: CASSLGGEETQYF.